This T cell receptor beta chain was documented in a study of T cell changes during pregnancy in multiple sclerosis. Germline V gene lookup returns CDR1 MNHNS and CDR2 SASEGT. The CDR3 has 11 amino acids. V was cut by 5 bases and J by 4 bases, with 6 bases left in between. The protocol was immunoSEQ multiplex PCR, while the TCRdb copy is restricted to in-frame clones and leaves out a portion. The data contain tens of thousands of clones, roughly 89% of them singletons. The genes are TRBV6-1 and TRBJ2-7, with D unclear. This sequence originates from a female donor in good health, enrolled as a control in a pregnancy study. Specimen: peripheral blood, collected after pregnancy. In nucleotides, the CDR3 is TGTGCCAGCAGTCTACCTTACGAGCAGTACTTC. Translated, it gives CASSLPYEQYF.